This section outlines one T cell receptor (beta chain) sequence together with its context. This sample was included in a study of shared clonotypes between healthy human individuals. Trimming stripped 5 bases from V and 10 bases from J, with 6 bases between. The CDR3 has 10 residues. CDR1 is SEHNR, CDR2 FQNEAQ, per germline (reference sequence). Here immunoSEQ multiplex PCR was the method, and the copy in TCRdb shows in-frame clones only, minus some. The sample holds about 1.5 million clones; under 99% are singletons and the top ten take around 0.45%. This chain connects TRBV7-9 to TRBJ2-1; D is undetermined. The clonotype originates from a young man in good health. The material sequenced was naive CD4+ T cells sorted from blood. As for subset: CD45RA+ positively selected. The CDR3 DNA reads as TGTGCCAGCAGCCGAAGAGAGCAGTTCTTC. Translation: CASSRREQFF.